These T cell receptor beta chains were read from a single sample in a study of patients and donors after allogeneic stem cell transplantation. TCRdb re-called the RT-PCR reads through MiXCR, storing one row per CDR3 protein. The sample carries roughly 26,000 distinct CDR3 sequences, roughly 8% recorded once. Sequences were obtained from blood, either unsorted or a sorted T cell fraction (not recorded which). These receptors were obtained from a human donor who was either an allogeneic HSCT recipient or a stem cell or donor lymphocyte infusion donor (not recorded which). It is not recorded whose cells these are; they may come from a transplant donor. CDR3s include the opening cysteine and the closing phenylalanine or tryptophan. D genes are given only for firm matches. Rows give clone size only sometimes, using once, few, many, or a class for an expanded clone.

j_call | d_call | v_call | clone_size | cdr3_aa | cdr3_nt
TRBJ1-6 | - | TRBV20-1 | many | CSARGNSSPLHF | TGCAGTGCTAGAGGGAACAGTTCACCCCTCCACTTT
TRBJ2-3 | - | TRBV2 | - | CASRGLISTDTQYF | TGTGCCAGCAGAGGGCTCATTAGCACAGATACGCAGTATTTT
TRBJ2-7 | - | TRBV7-9 | few | CASSLGGPNSYEQYF | TGTGCCAGCAGCTTAGGGGGGCCAAACTCCTACGAGCAGTACTTC
TRBJ2-2 | - | TRBV7-9 | many | CASSLASRVGSGELFF | TGTGCCAGCAGCTTAGCATCCAGAGTTGGTTCCGGGGAGCTGTTTTTT
TRBJ1-1 | - | TRBV10-3 | - | CAISERGRDAEAFF | TGTGCCATCAGTGAAAGGGGGAGGGATGCTGAAGCTTTCTTT
TRBJ2-3 | - | TRBV18 | - | CASRSSDTQYF | TGTGCCAGCCGGTCTTCAGATACGCAGTATTTT
TRBJ2-5 | - | TRBV18 | - | CASSPFTETQYF | TGTGCCAGCTCACCGTTTACAGAGACCCAGTACTTC
TRBJ2-7 | - | TRBV2 | - | CASSAGHNFYEQYF | TGTGCCAGCAGTGCGGGACATAACTTCTACGAGCAGTACTTC
TRBJ2-5 | - | TRBV29-1 | many | CSASGGFGLETQYF | TGCAGCGCATCCGGGGGCTTCGGGCTAGAGACCCAGTACTTC
TRBJ1-2 | - | TRBV7-9 | many | CASTLTGVNYGYTF | TGTGCCAGCACCCTAACAGGAGTTAACTATGGCTACACCTTC
TRBJ1-2 | - | TRBV7-8 | many | CASSYLVVPLGRDYGYTF | TGTGCCAGCAGCTACCTGGTGGTACCTCTGGGACGTGACTATGGCTACACCTTC
TRBJ1-1 | - | TRBV6-2/TRBV6-3 | few | CASNLTPSRVRTEAFF | TGTGCCAGCAACTTAACCCCCTCGAGGGTCCGGACTGAAGCTTTCTTT
TRBJ2-7 | - | TRBV3-1 | few | CASSFGGNEQYF | TGTGCCAGCAGTTTCGGGGGTAACGAGCAGTACTTC
TRBJ2-1 | - | TRBV20-1 | many | CSAHLPLGKSYNEQFF | TGCAGTGCTCATCTCCCACTCGGGAAATCCTACAATGAGCAGTTCTTC
TRBJ1-3 | - | TRBV5-8 | many | CASSWRAGPSGNTIYF | TGTGCCAGCAGCTGGAGGGCAGGGCCCTCTGGAAACACCATATATTTT
TRBJ2-3 | - | TRBV12-3/TRBV12-4 | many | CASSLATGRTDTQYF | TGTGCCAGCAGTTTAGCGACAGGTAGGACAGATACGCAGTATTTT
TRBJ2-5 | - | TRBV20-1 | - | CSAGRPNF | TGCAGTGCGGGGCGGCCGAACTTC
TRBJ1-6 | TRBD1 | TRBV15 | many | CATSLRTGPYNSPLHF | TGTGCCACCAGCCTACGGACAGGGCCCTATAATTCACCCCTCCACTTT
TRBJ1-6 | - | TRBV13 | many | CASSTAGRGVPPLHF | TGTGCCAGCAGCACAGCGGGACGAGGAGTCCCGCCCCTCCACTTT
TRBJ2-7 | - | TRBV5-1 | many | CASSWETSYEQYF | TGCGCCAGCAGCTGGGAGACGTCCTACGAGCAGTACTTC
TRBJ2-7 | - | TRBV5-1 | - | CASTPWGVGTYEQYF | TGCGCCAGCACCCCCTGGGGGGTTGGAACTTACGAGCAGTACTTC
TRBJ1-6 | TRBD1 | TRBV27 | many | CASSWDSLNSPLHF | TGTGCCAGCAGTTGGGACAGCCTAAATTCACCCCTCCACTTT
TRBJ2-7 | TRBD2 | TRBV12-3/TRBV12-4 | many | CASSSPRTSGGGEQYF | TGTGCCAGCAGTTCTCCCCGCACTAGCGGGGGCGGGGAGCAGTACTTC
TRBJ1-1 | - | TRBV18 | few | CASSPSTGVGTEAFF | TGTGCCAGCTCACCCTCGACGGGGGTAGGCACTGAAGCTTTCTTT
TRBJ2-5 | TRBD1 | TRBV5-1 | - | CASSLREGAGETQYF | TGCGCCAGCAGCTTGAGAGAGGGGGCAGGCGAGACCCAGTACTTC
TRBJ2-3 | - | TRBV27 | many | CASSLEHNTDTQYF | TGTGCCAGCAGTTTAGAACACAACACAGATACGCAGTATTTT
TRBJ2-3 | TRBD1 | TRBV7-3 | - | CASSLQGGTDTQYF | TGTGCCAGCAGCTTACAGGGGGGCACAGATACGCAGTATTTT
TRBJ2-3 | - | TRBV19 | few | CASSIVAGQPDTQYF | TGTGCCAGTAGTATAGTCGCGGGCCAACCAGATACGCAGTATTTT
TRBJ2-3 | TRBD1 | TRBV19 | many | CASGELGTGLGTDTQYF | TGTGCCAGTGGGGAGCTCGGGACAGGTCTTGGCACAGATACGCAGTATTTT
TRBJ1-1 | - | TRBV29-1 | many | CSVKTEAFF | TGCAGCGTTAAGACCGAAGCTTTCTTT
TRBJ1-5 | - | TRBV2 | many | CASSEGRGSQPQHF | TGTGCCAGCAGTGAAGGTCGGGGGAGTCAGCCCCAGCATTTT
TRBJ2-1 | - | TRBV20-1 | - | CSAREPRSNEQFF | TGCAGTGCTCGCGAGCCTAGGTCCAATGAGCAGTTCTTC
TRBJ2-7 | - | TRBV7-9 | - | CASSPGLPERKQYF | TGTGCCAGCAGCCCGGGACTTCCGGAGCGTAAGCAGTACTTC
TRBJ2-4 | - | TRBV7-9 | - | CASSLYGKNIQYF | TGTGCCAGCAGCTTATACGGCAAAAACATTCAGTACTTC
TRBJ1-1 | - | TRBV5-1 | many | CASSTGGGMDTEAFF | TGCGCCAGCAGCACCGGGGGAGGCATGGACACTGAAGCTTTCTTT
TRBJ2-5 | - | TRBV20-1 | few | CSARWLKGYQETQYF | TGCAGTGCTAGATGGCTAAAGGGATACCAAGAGACCCAGTACTTC
TRBJ1-1 | - | TRBV10-3 | few | CAISSTVISEAFF | TGTGCCATCAGTTCGACAGTGATCTCTGAAGCTTTCTTT
TRBJ2-7 | - | TRBV10-1 | few | CASSDPAGQYF | TGCGCCAGCAGTGACCCCGCGGGGCAGTACTTC
TRBJ2-1 | TRBD2 | TRBV27 | medium-sized | CASCSQSSGRGNEQFF | TGTGCCAGCTGTAGTCAATCTAGCGGGAGGGGCAATGAGCAGTTCTTC
TRBJ1-2 | TRBD1 | TRBV5-1 | many | CASSPAGQGLYGYTF | TGCGCCAGCAGCCCCGCGGGACAGGGGCTCTATGGCTACACCTTC
TRBJ1-1 | - | TRBV7-2 | many | CASSLIAARTEAFF | TGTGCCAGCAGCTTAATCGCAGCTAGGACTGAAGCTTTCTTT
TRBJ1-5 | TRBD1 | TRBV19 | many | CATSGTGDQPQHF | TGTGCCACCTCCGGGACAGGGGACCAGCCCCAGCATTTT
TRBJ1-5 | - | TRBV5-6 | many | CASSSAGVFQPQHF | TGTGCCAGCAGCTCAGCAGGGGTATTTCAGCCCCAGCATTTT
TRBJ1-1 | - | TRBV20-1 | many | CSAGRGHMNTEAFF | TGCAGTGCCGGAAGGGGCCATATGAACACTGAAGCTTTCTTT
TRBJ2-7 | - | TRBV6-2/TRBV6-3 | - | CASSYLGQQYF | TGTGCCAGCAGTTACCTAGGACAGCAGTACTTC